Listed below are T cell receptor beta chains from one sample, sequenced in a study of T cells after yellow fever vaccination. Via MiXCR, TCRdb re-called the 5' RACE reads, giving one row per CDR3 protein. The table shows approximately 300,000 distinct CDR3 sequences, with roughly a tenth occurring only once. Sequenced material: CD4+ T cells sorted from PBMCs, taken 45 days after the yellow fever booster vaccination. The receptor source for this set is a young man who received the YFV17D yellow fever vaccine. CDR3s include the opening cysteine and the closing phenylalanine or tryptophan.

V: TRBV6-5
length: 17
CDR3: CASSYSTNLAGRDTQYF

V: TRBV7-2
length: 15
CDR3: CASSPGRVGQAEAFF

V: TRBV7-9
length: 14
CDR3: CASSFGDPTDTQYF

V: TRBV9
length: 15
CDR3: CASSVDVQTNTEAFF

V: TRBV20-1
length: 13
CDR3: CSAGADSTDTQYF

V: TRBV20-1
length: 15
CDR3: CSASGLAGLSYEQYF

V: TRBV7-2
length: 12
CDR3: CASSGPDTRQYF

V: TRBV5-1
length: 14
CDR3: CASSSLGFRETQYF

V: TRBV29-1
length: 14
CDR3: CSVGPTGGGDTQYF

V: TRBV18
length: 16
CDR3: CASSPPGTASTDTQYF

V: TRBV4-2
length: 14
CDR3: CASSQGGPNTEAFF

V: TRBV29-1
length: 14
CDR3: CSLNRAGGVNEQFF

V: TRBV16
length: 14
CDR3: CASSRGRLNTEAFF

V: TRBV5-6
length: 15
CDR3: CASSSTGGLTGELFF

V: TRBV2
length: 13
CDR3: CASGRALQETQYF

V: TRBV27
length: 14
CDR3: CASSLDRGVSPLHF

V: TRBV12-3/TRBV12-4
length: 12
CDR3: CASRVMDTEAFF

V: TRBV5-1
length: 14
CDR3: CASSSTVSYNEQFF

V: TRBV5-6
length: 14
CDR3: CASSLQGFKEKLFF

V: TRBV28
length: 15
CDR3: CASLAGGYVTDTQYF

V: TRBV5-1
length: 16
CDR3: CASSFGLRDTNTEAFF

V: TRBV4-3
length: 17
CDR3: CASSQEKGASSGNTIYF

V: TRBV20-1
length: 14
CDR3: CSATPGGGRNEQFF

V: TRBV5-4
length: 14
CDR3: CASRQSAGGHEQFF

V: TRBV5-1
length: 15
CDR3: CASSLGRTDTGELFF

V: TRBV7-2
length: 14
CDR3: CASSFGAGGYTQYF

V: TRBV12-3/TRBV12-4
length: 14
CDR3: CASSIETGADEQYF

V: TRBV12-3/TRBV12-4
length: 13
CDR3: CASSLFQDYGYTF

V: TRBV7-9
length: 15
CDR3: CASSGSGGAGDTQYF

V: TRBV12-3/TRBV12-4
length: 15
CDR3: CASSLFSGAYNEQFF

V: TRBV25-1
length: 15
CDR3: CASSDRAPNTGELFF

V: TRBV7-8
length: 17
CDR3: CASSTRPSGAGLNEQFF

V: TRBV9
length: 18
CDR3: CASSAYARGGGAEDTQYF

V: TRBV27
length: 17
CDR3: CASSSDFRGGSNQPQHF

V: TRBV4-1
length: 15
CDR3: CASSTEGVGFYEQYF

V: TRBV5-1
length: 15
CDR3: CASRPGPLEREKLFF

V: TRBV5-1
length: 16
CDR3: CASRKDQDSAVDTQYF

V: TRBV7-9
length: 17
CDR3: CASSSGIRGHLFGELFF

V: TRBV7-7
length: 14
CDR3: CASSPQGAAGELFF

V: TRBV14
length: 16
CDR3: CASSQGGSRMGTEAFF

V: TRBV7-3
length: 15
CDR3: CASSFTSGGAGEAFF

V: TRBV14
length: 14
CDR3: CASSQEWSRAEAFF

V: TRBV5-4
length: 14
CDR3: CASSRGLTTGEQYF

V: TRBV28
length: 13
CDR3: CASHSGITDTQYF

V: TRBV9
length: 13
CDR3: CASSGPGVSPLHF

V: TRBV12-3/TRBV12-4
length: 14
CDR3: CASSLLGSTGELFF

V: TRBV7-9
length: 15
CDR3: CASSLNLGANEKLFF

V: TRBV30
length: 13
CDR3: CAWNDRNTGELFF

V: TRBV12-3/TRBV12-4
length: 14
CDR3: CASSPTAGDSPLHF

V: TRBV5-6
length: 11
CDR3: CASRNRDGYTF

V: TRBV5-1
length: 15
CDR3: CASSLEEGLYYGYTF